The TCR beta chain under discussion was sequenced for a study of neurological immune-mediated disorders. Findings of the study overall: It was HTLV-1-associated myelopathy that showed the most TCR clonal expansion, while multiple sclerosis showed the least, falling below healthy controls.

Germline values: CDR1 SGHAT, CDR2 FQNNGV. This CDR3 contains 13 residues. Trimming left V 0 bases short and J 7 bases short, with 4 bases between. cDNA synthesis was performed by 5'RACE with 10-nucleotide random UMIs. TCRdb re-called the 5' RACE reads through MiXCR, storing one row per CDR3 protein. Of tens of thousands of distinct CDR3 sequences listed, more than 9.5% were seen once; the top ten hold around 10%. This clonotype came up many times. Its antigen is not identified. V usage is TRBV11-2 and J usage is TRBJ1-6; D gene uncertain. The sequenced sample was PBMCs. The TCR comes from a woman aged 55-75 years with HTLV-1-associated myelopathy (HAM/TSP). The DNA for the CDR3 is TGTGCCAGCAGCTTAGATCCCAATTCACCCCTCCACTTT. This codes for CASSLDPNSPLHF.